The 5 T cell receptor beta chains given below trace back to one sample, sequenced in a study of memory CD4+ T cells and cytomegalovirus serostatus. The assay was immunoSEQ multiplex PCR, and TCRdb's table has in-frame clones only and misses some. This sample carries about 50,000 clones, around 80% of them seen once, and the ten largest clones take about 0.8%. Single viable CD3+CD4+CD8-CD45RO+ cells were sorted as the memory CD4+ T cells. The sequenced sample consisted of memory CD4+ T cells from blood. These receptors were collected from an adult in good health and CMV-seronegative.

This chain connects TRBV14 to TRBJ2-4; 8 nucleotides line up with TRBD2. Trimming took 6 bases from V and 10 from J; bases not matched to a gene: 8. The CDR3 is 13 residues long. Germline V gene data show CDR1 as SGHDN and CDR2 as FVKESK. CDR3 in amino acids: CASSGSGGRIQYF. DNA of the CDR3: TGTGCCAGCAGTGGGAGCGGGGGCCGGATTCAGTACTTC. The variable domain in full, with the rest retrieved from reference TRBV14 and TRBJ2-4, is EAGVTQFPSHSVIEKGQTVTLRCDPISGHDNLYWYRRVMGKEIKFLLHFVKESKQDESGMPNNRFLAERTGGTYSTLKVQPAELEDSGVYFCASSGSGGRIQYFGAGTRLSVL.

The rearrangement uses TRBV5-1 and TRBJ1-2; 8 nucleotides line up with TRBD1. This CDR3 is 14 amino acids long. In germline, CDR1 is SGHRS, CDR2 YFSETQ. V was clipped by 0 bases and J by 4 bases; unmatched bases: 2. The CDR3 nucleotides are TGCGCCAGCAGCTTGGACAGGGGGGCCTATGGCTACACCTTC. The encoded protein is CASSLDRGAYGYTF.

The chain uses TRBV2 and TRBJ2-3; 10 bases agree with TRBD2. Germline assignment: CDR1 SNHLY and CDR2 FYNNEI. Unmatched junction bases numbered 11, after V lost 7 bases and J lost 7 bases. The CDR3 is 15 amino acids. The CDR3 nucleotides read TGTGCCAGCACCCTGGGTAGCGGGGGGATCAATACGCAGTATTTT. The encoded protein is CASTLGSGGINTQYF. Full variable domain (outside the CDR3, taken from reference TRBV2 and TRBJ2-3): EPEVTQTPSHQVTQMGQEVILRCVPISNHLYFYWYRQILGQKVEFLVSFYNNEISEKSEIFDDQFSVERPDGSNFTLKIRSTKLEDSAMYFCASTLGSGGINTQYFGPGTRLTVL.

This clone appeared once. The DNA for the CDR3 is TGCGCCAGCAGCTTAAGGGGCCAAGAGACCCAGTACTTC. It yields the protein CASSLRGQETQYF. V gene TRBV5-1 combines with J gene TRBJ2-5; D may be TRBD1 (5 bases). Trimming removed 2 bases from V and 1 base from J, with 6 bases in between. Germline V gene data show CDR1 as SGHRS and CDR2 as YFSETQ. This CDR3 comprises 13 residues. Based on the CDR3 plus reference TRBV5-1 and TRBJ2-5, the full variable domain is KAGVTQTPRYLIKTRGQQVTLSCSPISGHRSVSWYQQTPGQGLQFLFEYFSETQRNKGNFPGRFSGRQFSNSRSEMNVSTLELGDSALYLCASSLRGQETQYFGPGTRLLVL.

This clone was seen only a few times. This chain links TRBV6-1 with TRBJ1-1, with D perhaps TRBD1 (5 bases). Germline CDR1 is MNHNS and CDR2 is SASEGT. V was cut by 5 bases and J by 11 bases, with 9 bases left in between. There are 10 residues in the CDR3. The CDR3 protein is CASSTGRAFF. The CDR3 DNA reads as TGTGCCAGCAGTACGGGGCGGGCTTTCTTT.